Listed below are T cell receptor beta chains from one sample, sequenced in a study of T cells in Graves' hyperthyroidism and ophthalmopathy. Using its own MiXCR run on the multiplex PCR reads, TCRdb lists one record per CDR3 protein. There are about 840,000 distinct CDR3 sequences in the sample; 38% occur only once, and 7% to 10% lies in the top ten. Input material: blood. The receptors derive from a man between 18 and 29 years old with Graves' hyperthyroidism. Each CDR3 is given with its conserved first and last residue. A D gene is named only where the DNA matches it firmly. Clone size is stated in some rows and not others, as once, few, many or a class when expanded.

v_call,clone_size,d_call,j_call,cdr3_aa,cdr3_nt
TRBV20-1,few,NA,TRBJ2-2,CSASGSVTGELFF,TGCAGTGCTAGCGGGAGCGTCACCGGGGAGCTGTTTTTT
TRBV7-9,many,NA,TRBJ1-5,CASSQGPDVHF,TGTGCCAGCAGCCAAGGACCGGACGTCCATTTT
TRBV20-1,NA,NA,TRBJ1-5,CSAKSDHNQPQHF,TGCAGTGCTAAGTCGGACCACAATCAGCCCCAGCATTTT
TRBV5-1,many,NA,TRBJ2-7,CASSEPGSGNEQYF,TGCGCCAGCAGCGAACCGGGCAGCGGCAACGAGCAGTACTTC
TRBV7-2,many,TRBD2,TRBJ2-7,CASSSTSGTYEQYF,TGTGCCAGCAGCTCGACTAGCGGAACCTACGAGCAGTACTTC
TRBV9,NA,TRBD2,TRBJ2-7,CASSPPLGGPYERYF,TGTGCCAGCAGCCCCCCATTGGGAGGGCCCTACGAGCGGTACTTC
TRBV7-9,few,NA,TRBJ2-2,CASSSGEDTGELFF,TGTGCCAGCAGCTCCGGAGAGGACACCGGGGAGCTGTTTTTT
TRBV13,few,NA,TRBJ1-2,CATYSALANYGYTF,TGTGCCACTTACTCGGCCCTAGCTAACTATGGCTACACCTTC
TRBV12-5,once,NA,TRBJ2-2,CASGEGGLNTGELFF,TGTGCTAGCGGTGAGGGGGGCCTGAACACCGGGGAGCTGTTTTTT
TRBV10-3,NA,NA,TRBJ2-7,CAISGMEGVYEQYF,TGTGCCATCAGTGGGATGGAGGGCGTCTACGAGCAGTACTTC
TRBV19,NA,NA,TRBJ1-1,CASSLKLDSYTEAFF,TGTGCCAGTAGTCTTAAGCTCGACAGTTACACTGAAGCTTTCTTT
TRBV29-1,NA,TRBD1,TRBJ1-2,CSSMTGNYGYTF,TGCAGCAGCATGACAGGGAACTATGGCTACACCTTC
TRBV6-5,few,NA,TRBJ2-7,CASSYWDTPYEQYF,TGTGCCAGCAGTTACTGGGACACACCCTACGAGCAGTACTTC
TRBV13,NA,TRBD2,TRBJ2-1,CASSLDSLAGGYNEQFF,TGTGCCAGCAGCTTAGACTCGCTAGCGGGGGGATACAATGAGCAGTTCTTC
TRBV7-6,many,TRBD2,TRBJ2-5,CASSAGDETQYF,TGTGCCAGCAGCGCGGGGGATGAGACCCAGTACTTC
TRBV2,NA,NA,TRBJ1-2,CASSVGQYYGYTF,TGTGCCAGCAGTGTAGGACAGTACTATGGCTACACCTTC
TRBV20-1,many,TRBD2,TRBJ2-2,CSARGGVNTGELFF,TGCAGTGCCCGGGGGGGCGTCAACACCGGGGAGCTGTTTTTT
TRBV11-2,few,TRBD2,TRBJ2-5,CASSYAGGQETQYF,TGTGCCAGCAGCTACGCGGGGGGCCAAGAGACCCAGTACTTC
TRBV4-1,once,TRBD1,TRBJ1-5,CASRRTWTGDQPQHF,TGCGCCAGCAGGCGCACATGGACAGGGGATCAGCCCCAGCATTTT
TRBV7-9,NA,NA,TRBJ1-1,CASSSLGERTEAFF,TGTGCCAGCAGCTCGTTAGGGGAGCGGACTGAAGCTTTCTTT
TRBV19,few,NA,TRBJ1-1,CASSMWRGATEAFF,TGTGCCAGTAGTATGTGGCGGGGAGCGACTGAAGCTTTCTTT
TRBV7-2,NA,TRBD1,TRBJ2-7,CASSENRGSYEQYF,TGTGCCAGCAGCGAAAACAGGGGCTCCTACGAGCAGTACTTC
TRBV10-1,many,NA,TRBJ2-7,CASSGIGAYEQYF,TGCGCCAGCAGTGGGATAGGGGCCTACGAGCAGTACTTC
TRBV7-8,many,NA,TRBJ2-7,CASSSDIMEQYF,TGTGCCAGCAGCTCGGACATTATGGAGCAGTACTTC
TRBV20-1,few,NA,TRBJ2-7,CSAGDFSLYEQYF,TGCAGTGCTGGGGATTTCTCCCTTTACGAGCAGTACTTC
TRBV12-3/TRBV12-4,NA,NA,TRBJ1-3,CASTADRLSTIYF,TGTGCCAGCACCGCCGACAGACTCAGCACCATATATTTT
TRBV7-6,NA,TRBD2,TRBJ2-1,CASSLLAGDDEQFF,TGTGCTAGCAGCTTACTAGCGGGAGACGATGAGCAGTTCTTC
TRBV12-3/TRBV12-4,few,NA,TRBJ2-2,CASSLQSRPGGELFF,TGTGCCAGCAGTTTACAGTCTCGCCCCGGAGGGGAGCTGTTTTTT
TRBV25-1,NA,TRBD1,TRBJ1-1,CASSEGTGQVFTEAFF,TGTGCCAGCAGTGAAGGGACCGGACAGGTGTTCACTGAAGCTTTCTTT
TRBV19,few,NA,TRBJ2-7,CASSIEVRPFDEQYF,TGTGCCAGTAGTATAGAAGTCCGGCCGTTCGACGAGCAGTACTTC
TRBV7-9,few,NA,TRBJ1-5,CASSPTYSNQPQHF,TGTGCCAGCAGCCCCACTTATAGCAATCAGCCCCAGCATTTT
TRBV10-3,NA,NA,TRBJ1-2,CAISGPTATGYTF,TGTGCCATCAGTGGCCCGACAGCAACTGGCTACACCTTC
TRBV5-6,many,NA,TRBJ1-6,CASSFTPGDHSPLHF,TGTGCCAGCAGCTTCACCCCAGGGGATCATTCACCCCTCCACTTT
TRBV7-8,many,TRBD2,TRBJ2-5,CASSPTTSGGSQETQYF,TGTGCCAGCAGCCCCACCACTAGCGGGGGGTCCCAAGAGACCCAGTACTTC
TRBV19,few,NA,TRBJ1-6,CASNSVWRGRRNSPLHF,TGTGCCAGTAACTCAGTTTGGAGGGGACGGCGTAATTCACCCCTCCACTTT
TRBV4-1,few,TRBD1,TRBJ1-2,CASSQVVRQGVYGYTF,TGCGCCAGCAGCCAAGTCGTCAGACAGGGGGTCTATGGCTACACCTTC